A selection of T cell receptor beta chains follows, all from one sample in a study of blood T cell repertoires in COVID-19. Method: immunoSEQ multiplex PCR; TCRdb's copy keeps in-frame clones and lacks some. The repertoire has 180,000 or so clones, about 85% of them found once; the top ten carry roughly 15%. The material sequenced was peripheral blood. The receptor set was obtained from a woman aged 70 to 79 with COVID-19, enrolled during active disease. Each CDR3 is given with its conserved first and last residue. Each record gives: J gene, D gene, clone size, V gene, CDR3 protein, CDR3 DNA. The D gene is left open where the match is weak. Clone size is not always given. Where it is, it says once, few, many or a class for expanded clones.

J gene: TRBJ1-4; D gene: TRBD1; clone size: -; V gene: TRBV6-5; CDR3 protein: CASKQGNEKLFF; CDR3 DNA: TGTGCCAGCAAACAGGGGAATGAAAAACTGTTTTTT
J gene: TRBJ1-2; D gene: -; clone size: -; V gene: TRBV6-5; CDR3 protein: CATFSGGDNYGYTF; CDR3 DNA: TGTGCCACCTTTAGCGGGGGAGATAACTATGGCTACACCTTC
J gene: TRBJ1-2; D gene: -; clone size: -; V gene: TRBV2; CDR3 protein: CATRGQTGGYTF; CDR3 DNA: TGTGCCACCAGGGGCCAAACAGGAGGCTACACCTTC
J gene: TRBJ2-5; D gene: TRBD1; clone size: -; V gene: TRBV5-6; CDR3 protein: CASSLGLYKQGAQETQYF; CDR3 DNA: TGTGCCAGCAGCCTAGGACTCTATAAACAGGGGGCCCAAGAGACCCAGTACTTC
J gene: TRBJ2-3; D gene: TRBD1; clone size: -; V gene: TRBV28; CDR3 protein: CASSLWGQGATDTQYF; CDR3 DNA: TGTGCCAGCAGTTTGTGGGGACAGGGGGCGACAGATACGCAGTATTTT
J gene: TRBJ1-1; D gene: -; clone size: once; V gene: TRBV24-1; CDR3 protein: CATSFPSSMNTEAFF; CDR3 DNA: TGTGCCACCAGTTTCCCAAGTAGTATGAACACTGAAGCTTTCTTT
J gene: TRBJ2-3; D gene: -; clone size: -; V gene: TRBV9; CDR3 protein: CASSVPGPDTQYF; CDR3 DNA: TGTGCCAGCAGCGTACCTGGCCCAGATACGCAGTATTTT
J gene: TRBJ2-1; D gene: TRBD2; clone size: -; V gene: TRBV6-6; CDR3 protein: CASSHGTSGGVYEQFF; CDR3 DNA: TGTGCCAGCAGTCATGGGACTAGCGGGGGGGTATATGAGCAGTTCTTC
J gene: TRBJ2-7; D gene: -; clone size: -; V gene: TRBV28; CDR3 protein: CASSSPLIHEQYF; CDR3 DNA: TGTGCCAGCAGTTCTCCCCTTATCCACGAGCAGTACTTC
J gene: TRBJ1-2; D gene: -; clone size: -; V gene: TRBV3-1/TRBV3-2; CDR3 protein: CASSQVRGNGYGYTF; CDR3 DNA: TGTGCCAGCAGCCAAGTGAGAGGGAACGGCTATGGCTACACCTTC
J gene: TRBJ2-5; D gene: TRBD1; clone size: -; V gene: TRBV5-6; CDR3 protein: CASSYDRTGAETQYF; CDR3 DNA: TGTGCCAGCAGCTACGACCGAACAGGGGCTGAGACCCAGTACTTC
J gene: TRBJ1-1; D gene: -; clone size: -; V gene: TRBV27; CDR3 protein: CASSLQGGRAFF; CDR3 DNA: TGTGCCAGCAGTCTTCAGGGCGGGAGGGCTTTCTTT
J gene: TRBJ1-5; D gene: -; clone size: -; V gene: TRBV5-6; CDR3 protein: CASSLGTGGNQPQHF; CDR3 DNA: TGTGCCAGCAGCTTGGGTACAGGCGGAAATCAGCCCCAGCATTTT
J gene: TRBJ1-2; D gene: TRBD1; clone size: -; V gene: TRBV27; CDR3 protein: CASSPQGGPNYGYTF; CDR3 DNA: TGTGCCAGCAGTCCCCAGGGGGGCCCTAACTATGGCTACACCTTC
J gene: TRBJ2-1; D gene: -; clone size: -; V gene: TRBV30; CDR3 protein: CAWQRVRSNEQFF; CDR3 DNA: TGTGCCTGGCAGCGGGTACGATCCAATGAGCAGTTCTTC
J gene: TRBJ1-3; D gene: -; clone size: -; V gene: TRBV5-1; CDR3 protein: CASSLLARGVGNTIYF; CDR3 DNA: TGCGCCAGCAGCTTGTTAGCCAGGGGAGTGGGAAACACCATATATTTT